The 25 T cell receptor beta chains presented below share a single source sample, sequenced in a study of a mutant IDH1 vaccine in newly diagnosed glioma. Only in-frame clones appear in the TCRdb table, and some are missing; sequencing was by immunoSEQ multiplex PCR. Found here are more than 50,000 clones, 75% to 85% of them singletons; the top ten hold 5.9%. No antigen has been identified for these receptors. Stated time point: week 11, during vaccination. Topical imiquimod accompanied each vaccine dose, which consisted of 300 ug of mutant IDH1 20-mer peptide. Here the sequenced sample was PBMCs, taken from a glioma patient whose treatment included an IDH1 peptide vaccine. These receptors originate from a man aged 50 or older with glioma.

V gene TRBV5-6 combines with J gene TRBJ2-2, with D hard to call. V was trimmed by 0 bases and J by 3 bases, leaving 6 bases between them. CDR3 length equals 14 residues. The germline CDR1 and CDR2 sequences are SGHDT and YYEEEE. CDR3 loop: CASSLGPDTGELFF. The CDR3 DNA reads as TGTGCCAGCAGCTTGGGTCCTGACACCGGGGAGCTGTTTTTT.

The CDR3 spells CASSEDRGYQPQHF. CDR3 in DNA: TGTGCCAGCAGCGAGGACAGGGGCTATCAGCCCCAGCATTTT. V gene TRBV7-8 combines with J gene TRBJ1-5; 9 nucleotides line up with TRBD1. Trimming cost V 5 bases and J 5 bases; bases outside gene matches: 4. The CDR3 totals 14 residues. Germline loops: CDR1 SGHVS, CDR2 FQNEAQ.

The chain combines TRBV29-1 with TRBJ1-3, with TRBD1 matching 7 bases. This CDR3 comprises 15 residues. Germline trimming cut 6 bases from V and 2 bases from J; bases unmatched to any gene: 10. Germline-derived CDR1 and CDR2 are SQVTM and ANQGSEA. The CDR3 sequence is CSVAGTEVTGNTIYF. In DNA form, the CDR3 reads TGCAGCGTAGCCGGGACAGAAGTTACTGGAAACACCATATATTTT.

This clone showed up just once. The chain uses TRBV27 and TRBJ1-5, with D unresolved. Germline V CDR1 and CDR2: MNHEY, SMNVEV (reference sequence). Trimming took off 8 bases at V and 0 bases at J, with 14 bases between the two ends. There are 15 residues in the CDR3. The chain's CDR3 is CASQSLDGSNQPQHF. The DNA for the CDR3 is TGTGCCAGCCAAAGCCTGGACGGTAGCAATCAGCCCCAGCATTTT.

This chain connects TRBV28 to TRBJ1-2; no clear D. CDR1 is MDHEN, CDR2 SYDVKM, per germline. This CDR3 is 13 amino acids long. Between the trimmed V and J ends, which lost 4 bases and 0 bases, there was a span of 6 bases. CDR3 in amino acids: CASSSNTNYGYTF. As DNA, the CDR3 is TGTGCCAGCAGTTCCAATACTAACTATGGCTACACCTTC.

The V call is TRBV11-3, the J call TRBJ2-1; 8 nucleotides align to TRBD2. CDR1 and CDR2 from the germline V gene are SGHNT and YENEEA. The CDR3 totals 15 residues. J lost 5 bases, V lost 0 bases, and 3 bases had no gene match. CDR3 region: CASSLDLGLDNEQFF. The CDR3 nucleotides are TGTGCCAGCAGCTTAGATCTGGGACTAGACAATGAGCAGTTCTTC. The full variable domain, with the rest looked up from reference TRBV11-3 and TRBJ2-1, is EAGVVQSPRYKIIEKKQPVAFWCNPISGHNTLYWYLQNLGQGPELLIRYENEEAVDDSQLPKDRFSAERLKGVDSTLKIQPAELGDSAVYLCASSLDLGLDNEQFFGPGTRLTVL.

J is TRBJ2-2 and V is TRBV5-6; D is unclear. The CDR3 totals 12 residues. The V gene lost 1 base and the J gene lost 6 bases, with 4 bases spanning the gap. Per germline, CDR1 SGHDT and CDR2 YYEEEE. CDR3: CASSLSAGELFF. As DNA, the CDR3 is TGTGCCAGCAGCTTGTCGGCCGGGGAGCTGTTTTTT.

V and J are TRBV9 and TRBJ1-1; D might be TRBD1 (6 bases). Per the germline V gene, CDR1 is SGDLS and CDR2 is YYNGEE. V was shortened by 5 bases and J by 0 bases, with 14 bases between the two germline ends. The CDR3 consists of 15 residues. CDR3 nucleotides: TGTGCCAGCAGTACGAGGGACACTATGAACACTGAAGCTTTCTTT. It is translated as CASSTRDTMNTEAFF.

With regard to this clone: The same CDR3 is also encoded by other DNA sequences in this sample. V is TRBV7-9 and J is TRBJ1-1; weak D call: TRBD1 (5 bases). The CDR3 has 13 residues. Trimming stripped 2 bases from V and 3 bases from J, with 7 bases between. Germline values: CDR1 SEHNR, CDR2 FQNEAQ (reference sequence). Written as DNA, the CDR3 is TGTGCCAGCAGCTTACTGGGGGACACTGAAGCTTTCTTT. Translation gives CASSLLGDTEAFF.

Here the CDR3 reads CASRQATVSSYEQYF. The CDR3 bases are TGCGCCAGCAGGCAGGCGACAGTGAGCTCCTACGAGCAGTACTTC. The V and J genes are TRBV5-1 and TRBJ2-7, with D possibly being TRBD1 (5 bases). CDR3 length: 15 residues. Germline CDR1 SGHRS, CDR2 YFSETQ. V shed 5 bases and J shed 0 bases, with 15 bases lying between them. The full variable domain, its missing parts supplied by reference TRBV5-1 and TRBJ2-7, is KAGVTQTPRYLIKTRGQQVTLSCSPISGHRSVSWYQQTPGQGLQFLFEYFSETQRNKGNFPGRFSGRQFSNSRSEMNVSTLELGDSALYLCASRQATVSSYEQYFGPGTRLTVT.

The rearrangement links TRBV6-5 to TRBJ2-7; possible D gene TRBD2, 5 bases. Trimming pared 4 bases from V and 4 bases from J, leaving 5 bases between. This CDR3 is built from 11 residues. Germline V lookup: CDR1 MNHEY, CDR2 SVGAGI. The CDR3 nucleotides are TGTGCCAGCAGTTGGGAGTACGAGCAGTACTTC. Its translation: CASSWEYEQYF.

This clone came up once. V is TRBV6-4 and J is TRBJ2-5; possible D gene TRBD1, 6 bases. Germline V gene sequence: CDR1 MRHNA, CDR2 SNTAGT. V was cut by 10 bases and J by 3 bases, with 12 bases left in between. This CDR3 comprises 12 residues. CDR3 sequence reads: CANPAGEETQYF. The CDR3 DNA sequence: TGTGCCAACCCAGCAGGGGAAGAGACCCAGTACTTC.

This chain uses TRBV5-6 with TRBJ2-7, with D tentatively TRBD1 or TRBD2 (5 bases each). There are 12 residues in the CDR3. Germline V CDR1 and CDR2: SGHDT, YYEEEE. Trimming cost V 3 bases and J 5 bases, with 9 bases left between them. The CDR3 DNA is TGTGCCAGCAGCTGGGACGCGGACGAGCAGTACTTC. It codes for CASSWDADEQYF.

The chain uses TRBV20-1 and TRBJ1-1; unclear D gene. Germline values: CDR1 DFQATT, CDR2 SNEGSKA (reference sequence). V gave up 1 base and J gave up 4 bases, with 4 bases separating them. The CDR3 loop spans 11 amino acids. DNA of the CDR3: TGCAGTGCTAGAGCCAGCACTGAAGCTTTCTTT. As protein: CSARASTEAFF.

J is TRBJ2-5 and V is TRBV11-2, with D tentatively TRBD2 (6 bases). CDR1 SGHAT and CDR2 FQNNGV come from the germline V gene. CDR3 length: 15 amino acids. Trimming removed 1 base at V and 2 bases at J, with 11 bases between. The CDR3 spells CASSLARGKQETQYF. The CDR3 nucleotides are TGTGCCAGCAGCTTAGCTCGGGGGAAACAAGAGACCCAGTACTTC. Full variable domain (missing parts from reference TRBV11-2 and TRBJ2-5): EAGVAQSPRYKIIEKRQSVAFWCNPISGHATLYWYQQILGQGPKLLIQFQNNGVVDDSQLPKDRFSAERLKGVDSTLKIQPAKLEDSAVYLCASSLARGKQETQYFGPGTRLLVL.

This clone showed up just a few times. The rearrangement uses TRBV5-1 and TRBJ1-2; D ambiguous. V lost 3 bases and J 6 bases, leaving 9 bases between the germline ends. Germline V gene sequence: CDR1 SGHRS, CDR2 YFSETQ. The CDR3 spans 12 residues. For the CDR3, the DNA is TGCGCCAGCAGCTACTTGACGGATGGCTACACCTTC. It translates to CASSYLTDGYTF. Variable domain in full (rest from reference TRBV5-1 and TRBJ1-2): KAGVTQTPRYLIKTRGQQVTLSCSPISGHRSVSWYQQTPGQGLQFLFEYFSETQRNKGNFPGRFSGRQFSNSRSEMNVSTLELGDSALYLCASSYLTDGYTFGSGTRLTVV.

The chain has TRBV7-9 and TRBJ2-5; D is ambiguous. CDR3 length: 12 amino acids. V was pared by 3 bases and J by 3 bases, with 5 bases between. The germline V gene has CDR1 SEHNR and CDR2 FQNEAQ (reference sequence). Here the CDR3 DNA reads TGTGCCAGCAGCTTGGTAAAAGAGACCCAGTACTTC. It encodes CASSLVKETQYF. Drawing the rest from reference TRBV7-9 and TRBJ2-5, the complete variable domain is DTGVSQNPRHKITKRGQNVTFRCDPISEHNRLYWYRQTLGQGPEFLTYFQNEAQLEKSRLLSDRFSAERPKGSFSTLEIQRTEQGDSAMYLCASSLVKETQYFGPGTRLLVL.

The chain carries TRBV19 and TRBJ2-6; unclear D gene. Germline CDR1 and CDR2: LNHDA and SQIVND (reference sequence). Trimming took off 6 bases at V and 2 bases at J, with 5 bases between the two ends. The CDR3 runs 13 residues. CDR3 protein: CASSETGANVLTF. The CDR3 region has the DNA TGTGCCAGTAGCGAAACTGGGGCCAACGTCCTGACTTTC.

The chain uses TRBV7-2 and TRBJ1-2, with TRBD1 identical over 7 bases. V lost 5 bases and J lost 2; bases outside the gene matches: 8. The CDR3 contains 15 residues. Germline V lookup: CDR1 SGHTA, CDR2 FQGNSA. Here the CDR3 reads CASSEPGQLNYGYTF. CDR3 bases: TGTGCCAGCAGCGAACCGGGACAGCTGAACTATGGCTACACCTTC.

This clone was detected once. This chain links TRBV9 with TRBJ2-2, with D perhaps TRBD1 or TRBD2 (5 bases each). The CDR3 contains 21 residues. Germline-derived CDR1 and CDR2 are SGDLS and YYNGEE. V shed 0 bases and J shed 3 bases, with 27 bases lying between them. The CDR3 nucleotides are TGTGCCAGCAGCGTAGGCCGTCGGATTTGGGACGGCCGGGAATACACCGGGGAGCTGTTTTTT. Its translation: CASSVGRRIWDGREYTGELFF.

V usage is TRBV10-3 and J usage is TRBJ2-1; 10 bases match TRBD2. The CDR3 totals 13 residues. Trimming cost V 8 bases and J 10 bases; bases outside gene matches: 8. CDR1 and CDR2 from the germline V gene are ENHRY and SYGVKD. The CDR3 coding sequence is TGTGCCATCTCTGGGCTAGCGGGAGACGAGCAGTTCTTC. This gives the protein CAISGLAGDEQFF.

This clone was seen just once. The chain carries TRBV27 and TRBJ1-4; a possible D gene is TRBD1 (6 bases). The CDR3 runs to 15 residues. Looked up from germline, CDR1 is MNHEY and CDR2 is SMNVEV (reference sequence). Trimming removed 3 bases at V and 3 bases at J, with 11 bases between. The CDR3 region is CASSFNRAANEKLFF. The CDR3 DNA follows: TGTGCCAGCAGTTTTAACAGGGCGGCTAATGAAAAACTGTTTTTT.

The genes are TRBV4-1 and TRBJ2-5; perhaps TRBD2 as D (6 bases). Germline V CDR1 and CDR2: MGHRA, YSYEKL. V lost 2 bases and J lost 2, with 12 bases in between. This CDR3 region has 15 residues. The CDR3 sequence is CASSQTWRVQETQYF. CDR3 coding DNA: TGCGCCAGCAGCCAAACGTGGAGGGTACAAGAGACCCAGTACTTC.

The chain joins TRBV18 to TRBJ1-2, with TRBD1 matching over 7 bases. The germline V gene encodes CDR1 KGHSH and CDR2 LQKENI. V trimming: 6 bases; J trimming: 1 base; junction bases outside the gene matches: 11. The CDR3 length is 16 residues. CDR3 in amino acids: CASSLVSGTDNYGYTF. CDR3 sequence (DNA): TGTGCCAGCTCGCTCGTTTCCGGGACAGATAACTATGGCTACACCTTC.

The rearrangement links TRBV7-6 to TRBJ1-4, with D unresolved. With 1 base removed from V and 8 bases from J, the gap between germline ends came to 17 bases. This CDR3 comprises 16 residues. Germline V gene sequence: CDR1 SGHVS, CDR2 FNYEAQ. CDR3 DNA sequence: TGTGCCAGCAGCTTAGGGTATAACCTCAAGAAAGAAAAACTGTTTTTT. This translates into CASSLGYNLKKEKLFF.